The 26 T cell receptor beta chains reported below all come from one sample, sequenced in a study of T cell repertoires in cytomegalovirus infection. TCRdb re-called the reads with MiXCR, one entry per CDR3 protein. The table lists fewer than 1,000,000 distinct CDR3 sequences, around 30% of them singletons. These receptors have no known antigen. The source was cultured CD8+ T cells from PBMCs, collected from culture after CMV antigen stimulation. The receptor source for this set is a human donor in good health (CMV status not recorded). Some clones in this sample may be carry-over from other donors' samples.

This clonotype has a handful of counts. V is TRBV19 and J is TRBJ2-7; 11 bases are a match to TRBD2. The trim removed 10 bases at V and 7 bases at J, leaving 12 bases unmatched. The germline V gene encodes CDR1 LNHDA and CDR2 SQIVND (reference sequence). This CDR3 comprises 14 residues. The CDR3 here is CATAVSGGAREQYF. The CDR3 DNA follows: TGTGCCACGGCCGTTAGCGGGGGGGCGCGGGAGCAGTACTTC.

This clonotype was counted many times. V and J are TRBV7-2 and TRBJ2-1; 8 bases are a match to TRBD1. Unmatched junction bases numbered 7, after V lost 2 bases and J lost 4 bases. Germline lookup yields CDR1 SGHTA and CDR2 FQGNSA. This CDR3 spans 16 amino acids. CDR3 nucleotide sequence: TGTGCCAGCAGCTTACCGGGACAGGTCCGGTACAATGAGCAGTTCTTC. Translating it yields CASSLPGQVRYNEQFF.

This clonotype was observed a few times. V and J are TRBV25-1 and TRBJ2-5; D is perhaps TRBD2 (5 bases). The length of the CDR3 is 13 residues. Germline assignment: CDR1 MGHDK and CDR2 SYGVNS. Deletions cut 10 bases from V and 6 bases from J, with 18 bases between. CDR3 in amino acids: CATSAGVWQTQYF. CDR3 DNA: TGTGCCACCTCAGCCGGGGTATGGCAGACCCAGTACTTC.

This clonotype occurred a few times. This CDR3 is CASSLGYRGVAVLLYNEQFF. CDR3 bases: TGCGCCAGCAGCTTGGGCTACAGGGGCGTAGCGGTCCTCCTCTACAATGAGCAGTTCTTC. The chain recombines TRBV5-1 with TRBJ2-1, with D tentatively TRBD1 (7 bases). Germline CDR1 is SGHRS and CDR2 is YFSETQ. The length of the CDR3 is 20 residues. Trimming shortened V by 0 bases and J by 3 bases, and 25 bases separated the two germline ends.

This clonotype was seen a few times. In DNA form, the CDR3 reads TGTGCCATCAGAACGACAGCTGACAATGAGCAGTTCTTC. As protein: CAIRTTADNEQFF. The chain joins TRBV10-3 to TRBJ2-1; possible D gene TRBD1, 5 bases. Trimming cost V 6 bases and J 5 bases, with 11 bases left between them. The CDR3 sequence is 13 residues long. Germline V lookup: CDR1 ENHRY, CDR2 SYGVKD.

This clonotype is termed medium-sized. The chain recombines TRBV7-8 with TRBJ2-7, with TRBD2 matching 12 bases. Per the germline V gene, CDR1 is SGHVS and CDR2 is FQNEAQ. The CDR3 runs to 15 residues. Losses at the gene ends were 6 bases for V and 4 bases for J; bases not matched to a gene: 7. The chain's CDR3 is CASSQLAGGPYEQYF. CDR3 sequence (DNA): TGTGCCAGCAGTCAGCTAGCGGGGGGGCCTTACGAGCAGTACTTC.

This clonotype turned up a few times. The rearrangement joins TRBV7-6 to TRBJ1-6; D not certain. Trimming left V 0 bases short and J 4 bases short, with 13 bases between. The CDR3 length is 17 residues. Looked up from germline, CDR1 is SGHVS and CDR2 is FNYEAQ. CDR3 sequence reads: CASSLAGGFPYNSPLHF. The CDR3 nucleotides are TGTGCCAGCAGCTTAGCGGGCGGGTTTCCATATAATTCACCCCTCCACTTT.

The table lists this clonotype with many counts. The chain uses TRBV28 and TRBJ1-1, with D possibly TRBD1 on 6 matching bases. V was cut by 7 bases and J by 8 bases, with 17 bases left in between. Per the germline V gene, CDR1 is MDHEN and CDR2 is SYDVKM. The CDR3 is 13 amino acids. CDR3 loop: CASTPPSGTEAFF. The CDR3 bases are TGTGCCAGCACTCCTCCCTCCGGGACAGAAGCTTTCTTT.

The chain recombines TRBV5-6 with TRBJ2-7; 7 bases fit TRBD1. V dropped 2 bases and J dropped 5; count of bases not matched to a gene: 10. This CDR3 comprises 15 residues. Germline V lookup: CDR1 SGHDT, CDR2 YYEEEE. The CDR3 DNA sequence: TGTGCCAGCAGCTTTCAATTCTCCGGGACAGACGAGCAGTACGTC. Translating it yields CASSFQFSGTDEQYV.

This chain's CDR3 is CASSIGLADYNEQFF. The CDR3 DNA reads as TGTGCCAGTAGTATAGGGCTAGCGGACTACAATGAGCAGTTCTTC. The V and J genes are TRBV19 and TRBJ2-1, with 7 bases fitting TRBD2. V lost 1 base, J lost 3 bases, and 3 bases stayed unmatched. CDR1 and CDR2 (germline): LNHDA, SQIVND (reference sequence). The CDR3 contains 15 residues. Looking up the rest from reference TRBV19 and TRBJ2-1 gives the full variable domain: DGGITQSPKYLFRKEGQNVTLSCEQNLNHDAMYWYRQDPGQGLRLIYYSQIVNDFQKGDIAEGYSVSREKKESFPLTVTSAQKNPTAFYLCASSIGLADYNEQFFGPGTRLTVL.

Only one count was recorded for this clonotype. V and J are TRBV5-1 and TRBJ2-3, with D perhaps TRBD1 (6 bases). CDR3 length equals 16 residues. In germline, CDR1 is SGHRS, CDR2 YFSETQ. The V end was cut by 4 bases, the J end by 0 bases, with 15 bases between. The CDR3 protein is CASSAWTAPSTDTQYF. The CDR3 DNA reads TGCGCCAGCAGCGCCTGGACAGCCCCTAGCACAGATACGCAGTATTTT.

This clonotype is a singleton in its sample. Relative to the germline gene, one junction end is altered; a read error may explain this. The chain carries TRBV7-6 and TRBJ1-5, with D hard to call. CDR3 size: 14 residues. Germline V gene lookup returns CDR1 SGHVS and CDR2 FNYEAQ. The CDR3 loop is CVSSFAGGNQPQHF. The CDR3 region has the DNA TGTGTCAGCAGCTTTGCAGGTGGCAATCAGCCCCAGCATTTT.

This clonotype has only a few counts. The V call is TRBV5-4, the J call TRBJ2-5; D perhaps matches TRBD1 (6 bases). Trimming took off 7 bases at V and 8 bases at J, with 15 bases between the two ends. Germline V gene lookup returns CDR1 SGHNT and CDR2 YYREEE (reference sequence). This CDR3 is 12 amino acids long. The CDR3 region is CASVSKGDTQYF. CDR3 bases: TGTGCCAGCGTCTCGAAGGGGGACACCCAGTACTTC.

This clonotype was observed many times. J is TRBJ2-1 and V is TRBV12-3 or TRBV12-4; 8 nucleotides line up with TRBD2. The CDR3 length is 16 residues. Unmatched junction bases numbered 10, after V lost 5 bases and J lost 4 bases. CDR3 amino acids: CASSDLNSGEYNEQFF. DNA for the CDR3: TGTGCCAGCAGTGACCTGAATAGCGGGGAATACAATGAGCAGTTCTTC.

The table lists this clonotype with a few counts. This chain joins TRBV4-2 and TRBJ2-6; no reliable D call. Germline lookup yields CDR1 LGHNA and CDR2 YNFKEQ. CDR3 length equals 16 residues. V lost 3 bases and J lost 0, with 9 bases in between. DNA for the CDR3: TGTGCCAGCAGCCATACGGCGAGCTCTGGGGCCAACGTCCTGACTTTC. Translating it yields CASSHTASSGANVLTF.

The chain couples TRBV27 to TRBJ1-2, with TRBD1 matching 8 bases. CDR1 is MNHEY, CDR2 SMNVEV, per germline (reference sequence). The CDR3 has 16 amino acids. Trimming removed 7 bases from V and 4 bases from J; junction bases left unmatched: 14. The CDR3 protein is CASTDKTGAGVYGYTF. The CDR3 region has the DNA TGTGCCAGCACCGACAAGACAGGGGCGGGAGTCTATGGCTACACCTTC.

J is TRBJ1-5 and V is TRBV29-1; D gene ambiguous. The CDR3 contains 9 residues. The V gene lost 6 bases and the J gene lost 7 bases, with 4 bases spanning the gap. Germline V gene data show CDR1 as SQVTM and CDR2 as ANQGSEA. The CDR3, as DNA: TGCAGCGTAAGCCAGCCCCAGCATTTT. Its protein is CSVSQPQHF.

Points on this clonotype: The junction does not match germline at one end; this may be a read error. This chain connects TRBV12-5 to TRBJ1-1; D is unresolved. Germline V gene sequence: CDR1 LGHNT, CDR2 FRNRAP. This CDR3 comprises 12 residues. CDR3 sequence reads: CASGPEPRWIFF. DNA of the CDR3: TGTGCTAGTGGCCCGGAGCCCAGGTGGATTTTTTTT.

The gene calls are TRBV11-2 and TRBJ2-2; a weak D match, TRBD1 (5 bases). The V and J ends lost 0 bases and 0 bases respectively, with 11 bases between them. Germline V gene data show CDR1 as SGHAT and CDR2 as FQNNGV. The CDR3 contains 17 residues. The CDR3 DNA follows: TGTGCCAGCAGCTTAGATCGTCGGACATCGAACACCGGGGAGCTGTTTTTT. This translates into CASSLDRRTSNTGELFF.

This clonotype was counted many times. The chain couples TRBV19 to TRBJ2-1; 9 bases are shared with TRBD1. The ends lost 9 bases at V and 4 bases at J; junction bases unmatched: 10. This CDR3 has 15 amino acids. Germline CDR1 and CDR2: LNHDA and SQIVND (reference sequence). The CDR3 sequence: CASSIGTGFYNEQFF. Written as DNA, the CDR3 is TGTGCCAGCAGCATCGGGACAGGGTTTTACAATGAGCAGTTCTTC.

CDR3 DNA: TGTGCCAGCAGCGTAGGTGGACGCCTAAACCCCTACAATGAGCAGTTCTTC. Amino acids: CASSVGGRLNPYNEQFF. V and J are TRBV9 and TRBJ2-1, with D uncertain. CDR1 is SGDLS and CDR2 is YYNGEE in the germline V gene. V lost 0 bases, J lost 2 bases, and 15 bases lay in between. This CDR3 comprises 17 residues. Together with reference TRBV9 and TRBJ2-1, the CDR3 gives the full variable domain: DSGVTQTPKHLITATGQRVTLRCSPRSGDLSVYWYQQSLDQGLQFLIQYYNGEERAKGNILERFSAQQFPDLHSELNLSSLELGDSALYFCASSVGGRLNPYNEQFFGPGTRLTVL.

CDR3: CAAPGARGTDTQYF. The DNA of the CDR3 is TGTGCCGCCCCGGGGGCGAGGGGCACAGATACGCAGTATTTT. This chain connects TRBV2 to TRBJ2-3; D is tentatively TRBD1 or TRBD2 (6 bases each). V was trimmed by 11 bases and J by 1 base, leaving 16 bases between them. Germline V gene sequence: CDR1 SNHLY, CDR2 FYNNEI. CDR3 length: 14 amino acids.

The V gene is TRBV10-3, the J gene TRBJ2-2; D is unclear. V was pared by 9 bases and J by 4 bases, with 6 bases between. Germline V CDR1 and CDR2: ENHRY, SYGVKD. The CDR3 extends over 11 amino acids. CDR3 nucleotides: TGTGCCATTAGGAGCACCGGGGAGCTGTTTTTT. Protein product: CAIRSTGELFF.

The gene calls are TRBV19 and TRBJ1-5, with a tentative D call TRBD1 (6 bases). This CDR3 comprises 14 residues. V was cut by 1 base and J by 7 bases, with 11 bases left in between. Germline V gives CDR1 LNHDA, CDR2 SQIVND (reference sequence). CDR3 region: CASSIVPQGQPQHF. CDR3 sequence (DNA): TGTGCCAGTAGTATAGTCCCACAGGGCCAGCCCCAGCATTTT.

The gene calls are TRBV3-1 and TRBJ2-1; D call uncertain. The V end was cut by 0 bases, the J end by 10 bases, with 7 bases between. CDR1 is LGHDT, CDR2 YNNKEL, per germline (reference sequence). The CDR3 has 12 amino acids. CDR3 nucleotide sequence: TGTGCCAGCAGCCAAGAAGACGGGGAGCAGTTCTTC. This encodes CASSQEDGEQFF.

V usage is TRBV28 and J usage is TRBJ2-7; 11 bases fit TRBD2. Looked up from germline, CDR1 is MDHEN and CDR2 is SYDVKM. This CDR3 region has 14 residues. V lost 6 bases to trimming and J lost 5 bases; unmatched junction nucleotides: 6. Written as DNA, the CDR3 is TGTGCCAGCAGCCCTAGCGGGGGGCCTGACGAGCAGTACGTC. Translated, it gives CASSPSGGPDEQYV.